The 7 T cell receptor beta chains below were found in one sample sequenced in a study of CD8+CD57+ T cells in acquired aplastic anemia. TCR beta VDJ and CDR3 profiling used genomic DNA as template. TCRdb recomputed calls from the reads with MiXCR, one row per CDR3 protein. The table shows around 190,000 distinct CDR3 sequences, with roughly half occurring only once. The sample consisted of sorted CD4+, CD8+, or CD8+CD57+ T cells (not recorded which) from PBMCs. Source of these receptors: a human donor in good health, serving as a control.

The chain is built from TRBV7-9 and TRBJ1-4; D is ambiguous. V was trimmed by 1 base and J by 4 bases, leaving 7 bases between them. The V gene's germline CDR1 is SEHNR and CDR2 FQNEAQ (reference sequence). The CDR3 is 14 residues long. CDR3 sequence reads: CASSLGQFNEKLFF. CDR3 coding DNA: TGTGCCAGCAGCTTAGGCCAGTTTAATGAAAAACTGTTTTTT.

This clonotype was recorded at least ten times. The chain employs TRBV9 and TRBJ1-5, with D possibly TRBD1 on 5 matching bases. This CDR3 has 16 residues. Germline V gene lookup returns CDR1 SGDLS and CDR2 YYNGEE. V was trimmed by 0 bases and J by 7 bases, leaving 17 bases between them. DNA of the CDR3: TGTGCCAGCAGCGTAGGCCCCGATGTTGCAGGGCAGCCCCAGCATTTT. Amino acid sequence: CASSVGPDVAGQPQHF.

The V gene is TRBV5-1, the J gene TRBJ2-7; no definite D call. V was shortened by 0 bases and J by 12 bases, with 16 bases between the two germline ends. This CDR3 is built from 13 residues. Germline-derived CDR1 and CDR2 are SGHRS and YFSETQ. CDR3 region: CASSLAGMGLGYV. CDR3 bases: TGCGCCAGCAGCTTGGCAGGTATGGGGTTGGGGTACGTC.

J is TRBJ2-7 and V is TRBV7-2, with 11 bases that match TRBD2. Looked up from germline, CDR1 is SGHTA and CDR2 is FQGNSA. There are 16 residues in the CDR3. Trimming removed 6 bases from V and 3 bases from J; junction bases left unmatched: 10. The chain's CDR3 is CASRTPGTSGRYEQYF. The DNA of the CDR3 is TGTGCCAGCAGAACCCCCGGGACTAGCGGACGCTACGAGCAGTACTTC.

The genes are TRBV5-1 and TRBJ1-6; tentatively, D is TRBD1 (5 bases). This CDR3 is 15 amino acids long. From germline, CDR1 is SGHRS and CDR2 YFSETQ. V gave up 0 bases and J gave up 5 bases, with 9 bases separating them. CDR3 loop: CASSLEGLDNSPLHF. CDR3 DNA: TGCGCCAGCAGCTTGGAGGGACTGGATAATTCACCCCTCCACTTT.

This rearrangement joins TRBV7-8 to TRBJ2-6; weak D call: TRBD1 (5 bases). The V gene's germline CDR1 is SGHVS and CDR2 FQNEAQ. Trimming removed 2 bases from V and 2 bases from J, with 10 bases in between. CDR3 size: 16 residues. CDR3 sequence: CASSLYAGTGANVLTF. The CDR3 DNA reads TGTGCCAGCAGCTTATATGCAGGGACTGGGGCCAACGTCCTGACTTTC.

CDR3 DNA sequence: TGTGCCAGCAGCGACTCTAGCGGGAGGACCCCTGGGAATGAGCAGTTCTTC. Its protein is CASSDSSGRTPGNEQFF. The chain uses TRBV7-6 and TRBJ2-1; 11 bases are shared with TRBD2. The CDR3 length is 17 residues. The germline V gene has CDR1 SGHVS and CDR2 FNYEAQ. J was trimmed by 7 bases and V by 5 bases; bases with no gene match: 13.